These T cell receptor beta chains were read from a single sample in a study of OX40 agonist ivuxolimab in advanced cancers. Repertoires were generated with immunoSEQ multiplex PCR, while TCRdb's copy carries only in-frame clones and drops some. This sample has some 65,000 clones, with roughly 87% found just once. The specimen was CD4+ or CD8+ T cells sorted from blood, collected in a trial of the OX40 agonist ivuxolimab. These receptors originate from an adult with an advanced solid tumor such as melanoma, head and neck, liver or kidney cancer. CDR3s leave out the opening cysteine and the closing phenylalanine or tryptophan.

V gene	J gene	CDR3 protein
TRBV19	TRBJ1-3	ASSIVGSVRYSGNTIY
TRBV6-5	TRBJ1-1	ASSYAGNTEAF
TRBV19	NA	ASSIRQGTSYEQY
TRBV29-1	TRBJ2-5	SVALTSGETQY
TRBV9	TRBJ2-6	ASSIGTALSSGANVLT
TRBV7-3	TRBJ1-1	ASSLTSLGAGAEAF
TRBV30	TRBJ1-3	AWKSGNTIY
TRBV5-1	TRBJ2-7	ASSSQGGYEQY
TRBV2	TRBJ1-5	ASSEGQGNQPQH
TRBV5-5	TRBJ2-7	ASSASGTTVYEQY
TRBV7-3	TRBJ1-1	ASSLGTGPDTEAF
TRBV2	TRBJ2-3	ASSEWWTPDTQY
TRBV11-2	TRBJ2-5	ASSLVTSGSQETQY
TRBV19	TRBJ1-5	ASSRTGGAGNQPQH
TRBV9	TRBJ2-7	ASSPTLLVNEQY
TRBV19	TRBJ1-6	ATTTGGYTSPLH
TRBV4-2	TRBJ2-2	ASSQDGPRGANTGELF
TRBV6-1	TRBJ1-5	AGSTGSRNQPQH
TRBV7-2	TRBJ1-6	ASSFPLGTVNSPLH
TRBV11-2	TRBJ2-7	ASSLTSVEQY